This record looks at one T cell receptor beta chain sequence and its context. The antigen remains undetermined. This sample was taken from a study of T-cell memory formation after mild COVID-19. Overall study context: Largely, the TCR clusters proved donor specific.

TCRdb itself ran the 5' RACE reads through MiXCR, one entry per CDR3 protein. Among about 600,000 distinct CDR3 sequences listed, about 20% were seen once. Findings and caveats of the study: Second-wave clones reaching peak frequency on day 37 lacked confirmed SARS-CoV-2 specificity.

The V gene's germline CDR1 is DFQATT and CDR2 SNEGSKA (reference sequence). Trimming cost V 0 bases and J 5 bases, with 16 bases left between them. This CDR3 spans 15 amino acids. The clonotype was recovered from an adult woman who had mild COVID-19 (a few samples of this study predate the infection). Cell type and time point are not known. The chain is built from TRBV20-1 and TRBJ1-2, with D tentatively TRBD1 (6 bases). The specimen was PBMCs or a T cell subset sorted from them (not recorded which). In nucleotides, the CDR3 is TGCAGTGCTAGAGATATGCGGGGGGCTGGGTATGGCTACACCTTC. It specifies CSARDMRGAGYGYTF.